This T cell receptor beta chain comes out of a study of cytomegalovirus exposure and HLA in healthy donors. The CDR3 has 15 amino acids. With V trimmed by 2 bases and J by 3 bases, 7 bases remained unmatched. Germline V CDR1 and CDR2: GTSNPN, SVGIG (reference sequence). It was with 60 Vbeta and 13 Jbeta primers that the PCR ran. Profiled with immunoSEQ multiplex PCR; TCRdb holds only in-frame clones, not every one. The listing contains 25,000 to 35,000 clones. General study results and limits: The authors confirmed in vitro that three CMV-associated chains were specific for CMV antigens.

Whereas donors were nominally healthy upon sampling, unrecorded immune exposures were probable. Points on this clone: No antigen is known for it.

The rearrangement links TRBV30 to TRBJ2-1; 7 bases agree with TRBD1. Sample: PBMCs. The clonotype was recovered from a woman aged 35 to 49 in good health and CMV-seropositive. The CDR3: CAWSSGTENYNEQFF. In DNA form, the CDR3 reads TGTGCCTGGAGTTCCGGGACAGAAAACTACAATGAGCAGTTCTTC. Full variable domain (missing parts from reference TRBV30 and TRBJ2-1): SQTIHQWPATLVQPVGSPLSLECTVEGTSNPNLYWYRQAAGRGLQLLFYSVGIGQISSEVPQNLSASRPQDRQFILSSKKLLLSDSGFYLCAWSSGTENYNEQFFGPGTRLTVL.